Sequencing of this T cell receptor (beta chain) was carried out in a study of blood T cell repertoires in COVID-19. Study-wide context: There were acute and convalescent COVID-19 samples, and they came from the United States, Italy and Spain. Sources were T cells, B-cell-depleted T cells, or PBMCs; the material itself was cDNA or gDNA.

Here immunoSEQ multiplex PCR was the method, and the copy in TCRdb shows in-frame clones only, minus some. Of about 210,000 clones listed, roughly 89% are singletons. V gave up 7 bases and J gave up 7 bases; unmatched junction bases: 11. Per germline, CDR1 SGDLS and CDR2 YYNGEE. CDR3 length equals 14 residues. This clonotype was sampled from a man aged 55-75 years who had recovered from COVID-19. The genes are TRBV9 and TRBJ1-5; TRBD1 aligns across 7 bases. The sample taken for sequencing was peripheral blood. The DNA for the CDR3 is TGTGCCAGCGGCAGGGGGTTGGTAGACCAGCCCCAGCATTTT. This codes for CASGRGLVDQPQHF.